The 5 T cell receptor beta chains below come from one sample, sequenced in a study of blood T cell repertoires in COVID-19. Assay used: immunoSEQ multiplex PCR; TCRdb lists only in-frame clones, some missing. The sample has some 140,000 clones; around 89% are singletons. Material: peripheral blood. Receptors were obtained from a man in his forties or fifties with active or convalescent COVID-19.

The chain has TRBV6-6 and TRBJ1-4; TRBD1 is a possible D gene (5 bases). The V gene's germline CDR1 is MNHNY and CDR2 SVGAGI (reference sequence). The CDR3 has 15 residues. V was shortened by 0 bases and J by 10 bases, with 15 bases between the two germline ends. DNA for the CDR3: TGTGCCAGCAGTTACTCGGGGGGTATAGGGGTAAAACTGTTTTTT. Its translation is CASSYSGGIGVKLFF.

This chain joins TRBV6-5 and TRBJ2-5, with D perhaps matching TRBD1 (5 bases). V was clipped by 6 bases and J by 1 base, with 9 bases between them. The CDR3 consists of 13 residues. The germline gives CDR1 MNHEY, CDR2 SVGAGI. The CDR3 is CASRGRAQETQYF. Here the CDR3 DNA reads TGTGCCAGCAGAGGCAGGGCCCAAGAGACCCAGTACTTC.

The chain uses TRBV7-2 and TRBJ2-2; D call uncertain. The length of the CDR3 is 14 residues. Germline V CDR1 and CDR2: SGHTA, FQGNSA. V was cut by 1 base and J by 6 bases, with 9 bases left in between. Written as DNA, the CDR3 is TGTGCCAGCAGCTTAGTTTCGAGTCCCGGGGAGCTGTTTTTT. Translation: CASSLVSSPGELFF. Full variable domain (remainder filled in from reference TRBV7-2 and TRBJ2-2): GAGVSQSPSNKVTEKGKDVELRCDPISGHTALYWYRQSLGQGLEFLIYFQGNSAPDKSGLPSDRFSAERTGGSVSTLTIQRTQQEDSAVYLCASSLVSSPGELFFGEGSRLTVL.

This chain's CDR3 is CASSSRVTGVETQYF. CDR3 in DNA: TGTGCCAGTAGTAGCCGTGTCACGGGAGTGGAGACCCAGTACTTC. This chain joins TRBV19 and TRBJ2-5; weak D call: TRBD2 (6 bases). The CDR3 extends over 15 amino acids. V dropped 4 bases and J dropped 5 bases, with 17 bases sitting between them. The V gene's germline CDR1 is LNHDA and CDR2 SQIVND (reference sequence). Full variable domain (outside the CDR3, taken from reference TRBV19 and TRBJ2-5): DGGITQSPKYLFRKEGQNVTLSCEQNLNHDAMYWYRQDPGQGLRLIYYSQIVNDFQKGDIAEGYSVSREKKESFPLTVTSAQKNPTAFYLCASSSRVTGVETQYFGPGTRLLVL.

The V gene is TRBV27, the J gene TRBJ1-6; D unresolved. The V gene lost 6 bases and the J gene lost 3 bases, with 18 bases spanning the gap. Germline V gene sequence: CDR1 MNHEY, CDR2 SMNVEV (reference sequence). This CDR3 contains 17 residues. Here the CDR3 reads CASRGLLEGYYNSPLHF. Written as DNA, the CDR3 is TGTGCCAGCAGGGGTCTTTTGGAGGGATACTATAATTCACCCCTCCACTTT.